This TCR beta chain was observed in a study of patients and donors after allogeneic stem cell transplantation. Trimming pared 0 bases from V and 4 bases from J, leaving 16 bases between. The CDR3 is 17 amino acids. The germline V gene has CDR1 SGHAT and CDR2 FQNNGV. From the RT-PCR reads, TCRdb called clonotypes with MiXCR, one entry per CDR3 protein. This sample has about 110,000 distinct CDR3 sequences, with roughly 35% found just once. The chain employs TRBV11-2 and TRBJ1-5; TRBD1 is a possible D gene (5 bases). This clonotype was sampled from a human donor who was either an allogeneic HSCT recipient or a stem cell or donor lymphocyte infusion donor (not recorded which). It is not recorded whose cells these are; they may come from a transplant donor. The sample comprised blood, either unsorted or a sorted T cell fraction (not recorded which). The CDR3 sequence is CASSLEADSWANQPQHF. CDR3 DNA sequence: TGTGCCAGCAGCTTAGAGGCAGACAGCTGGGCAAATCAGCCCCAGCATTTT.